The 18 T cell receptor beta chains listed next were all sequenced from one sample in a study of persistence of HIV-infected CD4 T cells (dated by TCRdb to the early 2020s). For these TCRs, the target antigens are not known. TCRbeta repertoires were sequenced from genomic DNA with the immunoSEQ hsTCRB assay version 4 in survey mode. TCRdb took over this immuneACCESS table, retaining in-frame rearrangements with V and J assigned. Such tables are incomplete; in checked studies, under half of the missing clones stem from an unresolved V gene, and the remainder is unexplained. The sample data list 10,000 to 15,000 clones, and over 60% of these were observed just once. The top ten hold roughly a sixth of the sample. The treatment or condition label, as the study defines it: suppressive antiretroviral therapy. Lysates of CMV-infected fibroblasts were used at 9 to 10 ug/mL for cell stimulation. Responding CD4+ T cells were sorted on the basis of upregulation of both CD40 ligand and CD69.

The material sequenced was CD4+ T cells sorted from PBMCs after roughly 18-hour stimulation, taken from a patient who received antiretroviral therapy. The sample's cell subset or site label, decoded: CD40L+CD69+ CD4 T cells responding to CMV lysate. These receptors were collected from an adult man with HIV who was CMV-seropositive.

The table lists this clone with a few counts. The CDR3 nucleotides read TGCGCCAGCAGCCACCGGACAGATCCTGCCTACGAGCAGTACTTC. It is translated as CASSHRTDPAYEQYF. V is TRBV5-1 and J is TRBJ2-7, with D maybe TRBD1 (6 bases). CDR1 and CDR2 from the germline V gene are SGHRS and YFSETQ. The CDR3 loop spans 15 amino acids. Trimming cost V 4 bases and J 2 bases, with 16 bases left between them.

This clone came up once. The chain is built from TRBV7-9 and TRBJ1-3, with 7 bases that match TRBD1. J gave up 3 bases and V 5 bases, and 7 bases lay outside the gene matches. Germline CDR1 reads SEHNR; CDR2 reads FQNEAQ (reference sequence). The CDR3 has 15 residues. This CDR3 reads CASSRMTGFGNTIYF. The CDR3 DNA sequence: TGTGCCAGCAGCAGAATGACAGGGTTTGGAAACACCATATATTTT. The full variable domain, with the rest looked up from reference TRBV7-9 and TRBJ1-3, is DTGVSQNPRHKITKRGQNVTFRCDPISEHNRLYWYRQTLGQGPEFLTYFQNEAQLEKSRLLSDRFSAERPKGSFSTLEIQRTEQGDSAMYLCASSRMTGFGNTIYFGEGSWLTVV.

The rearrangement links TRBV5-4 to TRBJ2-1, with D hard to call. Germline V lookup: CDR1 SGHNT, CDR2 YYREEE (reference sequence). Trimming took 4 bases from V and 6 from J, leaving 11 bases between them. The CDR3 loop spans 13 amino acids. CDR3 bases: TGTGCCAGCAGCCCTCCCGGGCGCAATGAGCAGTTCTTC. Protein sequence: CASSPPGRNEQFF.

In DNA form, the CDR3 reads TGTGCCAGCAGCTTTAGGAACAGGGTTCTCTACGAGCAGTACTTC. Protein: CASSFRNRVLYEQYF. This chain uses TRBV7-2 with TRBJ2-7; D may be TRBD1 (6 bases). Germline CDR1 SGHTA, CDR2 FQGNSA. The CDR3 length is 15 residues. V was shortened by 3 bases and J by 3 bases, with 15 bases between the two germline ends.

The chain uses TRBV12-5 and TRBJ2-3; TRBD2 matches at 9 bases. The CDR3 has 14 residues. Germline V gene data show CDR1 as LGHNT and CDR2 as FRNRAP. After removal of 7 bases from V and 1 base from J, the junction contained 3 bases not matched to a gene. CDR3 sequence (DNA): TGTGCTAGTGATAGCGGGGGAGGCACAGATACGCAGTATTTT. This sequence encodes CASDSGGGTDTQYF.

The V and J genes are TRBV10-3 and TRBJ1-6, with D perhaps matching TRBD1 (5 bases). The CDR3 is 14 amino acids. Trimming took off 0 bases at V and 6 bases at J, with 6 bases between the two ends. The germline gives CDR1 ENHRY, CDR2 SYGVKD. The CDR3 DNA follows: TGTGCCATCAGTGAGTCGGGGGGTAATTCACCCCTCCACTTT. This codes for CAISESGGNSPLHF.

The CDR3 DNA reads TGTGCCAGCAGTGAAGCGCGGGGGGACTATGGCTACACCTTC. This encodes CASSEARGDYGYTF. V usage is TRBV2 and J usage is TRBJ1-2; D might be TRBD1 (5 bases). The CDR3 contains 14 residues. In germline, CDR1 is SNHLY, CDR2 FYNNEI. Trimming stripped 0 bases from V and 3 bases from J, with 8 bases between.

V usage is TRBV3-1 (or the pseudogene TRBV3-2) and J usage is TRBJ2-5; D remains ambiguous. This CDR3 region has 14 residues. V shed 1 base and J shed 3 bases, with 9 bases lying between them. Germline CDR1 reads LGHDT; CDR2 reads YNNKEL (reference sequence). As DNA, the CDR3 is TGTGCCAGCAGCCAAGGTCGCCGGGAAGAGACCCAGTACTTC. Protein: CASSQGRREETQYF.

The table lists this clone with a few counts. J is TRBJ2-3 and V is TRBV19; 7 bases fit TRBD2. V gave up 9 bases and J gave up 0 bases; unmatched junction bases: 12. Germline loops: CDR1 LNHDA, CDR2 SQIVND (reference sequence). CDR3 length equals 16 residues. As DNA, the CDR3 is TGTGCCAGCAGAGCGGGGCCCAGCCTCAGCACAGATACGCAGTATTTT. Amino acids: CASRAGPSLSTDTQYF.

This clone is categorized as medium-sized. The chain has TRBV10-1 and TRBJ1-1, with D perhaps TRBD1 (6 bases). This CDR3 is built from 13 residues. V was clipped by 7 bases and J by 4 bases, with 13 bases between them. Per the germline V gene, CDR1 is WNHNN and CDR2 is SYGVQD (reference sequence). The CDR3 DNA follows: TGCGCCAGCAACCAGGGGTTCGGCACTGAAGCTTTCTTT. Translated: CASNQGFGTEAFF.

V and J are TRBV7-3 and TRBJ2-5; 7 bases match TRBD1. CDR3 size: 17 residues. CDR1 and CDR2 from the germline V gene are SGHTA and FQGTGA. Losses at the gene ends were 5 bases for V and 4 bases for J; bases not matched to a gene: 16. CDR3 loop: CASSPNGRGILGETQYF. The CDR3 DNA reads TGTGCCAGCAGCCCGAACGGCAGGGGGATCTTAGGAGAGACCCAGTACTTC.

Only one count was recorded for this clone. The rearrangement uses TRBV5-1 and TRBJ2-3; no clear D. V gave up 4 bases and J gave up 1 base, with 10 bases separating them. Germline V CDR1 and CDR2: SGHRS, YFSETQ. There are 14 residues in the CDR3. DNA of the CDR3: TGCGCCAGCAGCCCGCCTCTAGGCACAGATACGCAGTATTTT. Its translation is CASSPPLGTDTQYF.

J is TRBJ1-4 and V is TRBV7-2, with TRBD1 matching 7 bases. V was pared by 3 bases and J by 7 bases, with 8 bases of the junction left unmatched. CDR1 is SGHTA and CDR2 is FQGNSA in the germline V gene. The CDR3 contains 15 residues. CDR3 DNA sequence: TGTGCCAGCAGCTTGACAGGGACGGAGGCTGAAAAACTGTTTTTT. Protein product: CASSLTGTEAEKLFF.

Relative to its sample, this clone is medium-sized. This chain joins TRBV6-1 and TRBJ1-6; D unclear. The CDR3 totals 19 residues. CDR1 and CDR2 from the germline V gene are MNHNS and SASEGT. V lost 0 bases and J 2 bases, leaving 17 bases between the germline ends. The CDR3 nucleotides read TGTGCCAGCAGTGAAGCGATCTTTTTTGAAGGCGCCTATAATTCACCCCTCCACTTT. As protein: CASSEAIFFEGAYNSPLHF.

The genes are TRBV3-1 (or the pseudogene TRBV3-2) and TRBJ1-1, with a weak D call TRBD1 (5 bases). Trimming left V 5 bases short and J 0 bases short, with 10 bases between. The CDR3 has 14 residues. The germline gives CDR1 LGHDT, CDR2 YNNKEL (reference sequence). CDR3 residues: CASSDRGVNTEAFF. In nucleotides, the CDR3 is TGTGCCAGCAGCGACCGGGGGGTGAACACTGAAGCTTTCTTT.

This clone was detected only once. The rearrangement uses TRBV7-8 and TRBJ2-1; a weak D match, TRBD1 (5 bases). CDR1 SGHVS and CDR2 FQNEAQ come from the germline V gene. CDR3 length: 15 amino acids. V lost 4 bases to trimming and J lost 4 bases, with 14 bases between them. The CDR3, as DNA: TGTGCCAGCAGCTCCTCGAGGACAAAATACAATGAGCAGTTCTTC. Residues: CASSSSRTKYNEQFF. Full variable domain (outside the CDR3, taken from reference TRBV7-8 and TRBJ2-1): GAGVSQSPRYKVAKRGQDVALRCDPISGHVSLFWYQQALGQGPEFLTYFQNEAQLDKSGLPSDRFFAERPEGSVSTLKIQRTQQEDSAVYLCASSSSRTKYNEQFFGPGTRLTVL.

This clone came up a few times. The rearrangement uses TRBV28 and TRBJ1-6; perhaps TRBD1 as D (5 bases). CDR3 length: 12 amino acids. Germline V gene lookup returns CDR1 MDHEN and CDR2 SYDVKM. Trimming removed 7 bases from V and 10 bases from J, with 11 bases in between. The CDR3 reads CASMAGKSPLHF. The CDR3 DNA is TGTGCCAGCATGGCAGGGAAATCACCCCTCCACTTT.

The rearrangement links TRBV1 to TRBJ2-3. TRBV1 is flagged as a pseudogene. CDR3 length: 14 amino acids. DNA of the CDR3: TGCACCAGCAGCCAAGCGGGGCCCACAGATACGCAGTATTTT. This encodes CTSSQAGPTDTQYF.